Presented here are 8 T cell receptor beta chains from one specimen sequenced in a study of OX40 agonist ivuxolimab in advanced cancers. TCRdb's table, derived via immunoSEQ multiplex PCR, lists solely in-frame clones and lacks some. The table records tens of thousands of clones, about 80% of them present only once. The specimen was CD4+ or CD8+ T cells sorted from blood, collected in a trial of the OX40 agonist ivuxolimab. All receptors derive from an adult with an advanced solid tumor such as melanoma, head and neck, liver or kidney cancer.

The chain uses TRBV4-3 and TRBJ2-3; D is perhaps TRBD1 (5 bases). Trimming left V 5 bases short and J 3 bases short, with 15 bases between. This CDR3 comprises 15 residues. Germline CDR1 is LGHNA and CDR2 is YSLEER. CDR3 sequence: CASSAQVAGTDTQYF. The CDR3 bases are TGCGCCAGCAGCGCACAGGTTGCTGGAACAGATACGCAGTATTTT.

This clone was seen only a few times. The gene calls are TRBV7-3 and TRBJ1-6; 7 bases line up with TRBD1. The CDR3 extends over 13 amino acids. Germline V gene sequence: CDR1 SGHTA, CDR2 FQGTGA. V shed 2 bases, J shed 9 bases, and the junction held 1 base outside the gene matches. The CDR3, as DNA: TGTGCCAGCAGCTTACAGGGGGGTTCACCCCTCCACTTT. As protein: CASSLQGGSPLHF. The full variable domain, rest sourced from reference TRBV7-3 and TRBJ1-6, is GAGVSQTPSNKVTEKGKYVELRCDPISGHTALYWYRQSLGQGPEFLIYFQGTGAADDSGLPNDRFFAVRPEGSVSTLKIQRTERGDSAVYLCASSLQGGSPLHFGNGTRLTVT.

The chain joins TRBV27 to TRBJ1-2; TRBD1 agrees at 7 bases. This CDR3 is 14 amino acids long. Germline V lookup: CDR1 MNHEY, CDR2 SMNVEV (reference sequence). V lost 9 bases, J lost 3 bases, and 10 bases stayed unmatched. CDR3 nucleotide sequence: TGTGCCAGTACAAAACAGGGGATGGACTATGGCTACACCTTC. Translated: CASTKQGMDYGYTF.

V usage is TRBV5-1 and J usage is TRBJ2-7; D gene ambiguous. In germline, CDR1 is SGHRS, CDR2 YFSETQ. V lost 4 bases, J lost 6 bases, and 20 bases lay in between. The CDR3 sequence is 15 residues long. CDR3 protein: CASSTDTARISEQYF. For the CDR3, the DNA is TGCGCCAGCAGCACTGATACCGCCAGAATAAGCGAGCAGTACTTC. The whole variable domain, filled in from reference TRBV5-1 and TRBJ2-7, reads KAGVTQTPRYLIKTRGQQVTLSCSPISGHRSVSWYQQTPGQGLQFLFEYFSETQRNKGNFPGRFSGRQFSNSRSEMNVSTLELGDSALYLCASSTDTARISEQYFGPGTRLTVT.

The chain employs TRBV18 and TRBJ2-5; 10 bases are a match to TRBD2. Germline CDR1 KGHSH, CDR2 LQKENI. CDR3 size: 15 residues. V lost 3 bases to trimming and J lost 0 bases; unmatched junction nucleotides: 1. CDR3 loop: CASSPTSGDQETQYF. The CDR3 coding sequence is TGTGCCAGCTCACCTACTAGCGGGGACCAAGAGACCCAGTACTTC.

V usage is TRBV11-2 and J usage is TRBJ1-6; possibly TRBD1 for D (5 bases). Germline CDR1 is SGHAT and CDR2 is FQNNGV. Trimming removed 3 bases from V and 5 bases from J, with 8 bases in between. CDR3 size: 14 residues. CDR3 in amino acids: CASSLGGNNSPLHF. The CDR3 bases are TGTGCCAGCAGCTTGGGGGGTAATAATTCACCCCTCCACTTT. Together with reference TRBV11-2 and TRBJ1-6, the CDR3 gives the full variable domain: EAGVAQSPRYKIIEKRQSVAFWCNPISGHATLYWYQQILGQGPKLLIQFQNNGVVDDSQLPKDRFSAERLKGVDSTLKIQPAKLEDSAVYLCASSLGGNNSPLHFGNGTRLTVT.

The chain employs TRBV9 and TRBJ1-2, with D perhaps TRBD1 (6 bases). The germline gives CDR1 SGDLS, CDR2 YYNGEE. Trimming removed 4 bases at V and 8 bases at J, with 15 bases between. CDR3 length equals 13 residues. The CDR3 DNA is TGTGCCAGCAGCCCCGGGGGCCCGCGGGGCTACACCTTC. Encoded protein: CASSPGGPRGYTF.

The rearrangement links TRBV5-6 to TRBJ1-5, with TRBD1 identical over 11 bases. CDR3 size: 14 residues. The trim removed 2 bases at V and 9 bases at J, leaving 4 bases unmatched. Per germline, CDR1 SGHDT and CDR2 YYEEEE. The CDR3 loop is CASSFGTGGRPQHF. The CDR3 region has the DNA TGTGCCAGCAGCTTCGGGACAGGGGGTCGGCCCCAGCATTTT.